The 30 T cell receptor beta chains listed next were all sequenced from one sample in a study of memory CD4+ T cells and cytomegalovirus serostatus. Assay: immunoSEQ multiplex PCR; the TCRdb copy retains only in-frame clones and omits some. Of approximately 70,000 clones listed, approximately 80% were seen once; the top ten hold about 4.8%. The sort gate was single viable CD3+CD4+CD8-CD45RO+ cells for memory CD4+ T cells. Specimen: memory CD4+ T cells from blood. Receptors originate from an adult in good health and CMV-seropositive.

This chain links TRBV5-1 with TRBJ1-4; a possible D gene is TRBD1 (5 bases). V lost 0 bases and J 2 bases, leaving 11 bases between the germline ends. The CDR3 runs to 16 residues. Germline CDR1 and CDR2: SGHRS and YFSETQ. Written as DNA, the CDR3 is TGCGCCAGCAGCTTGGGCAGGGACGCGACTAATGAAAAACTGTTTTTT. Protein product: CASSLGRDATNEKLFF.

This clone was seen more than once but under ten times. The V and J genes are TRBV6-5 and TRBJ2-4; 9 positions agree with TRBD1. From germline, CDR1 is MNHEY and CDR2 SVGAGI. Losses at the gene ends were 6 bases for V and 1 base for J; bases not matched to a gene: 4. The CDR3 length is 15 residues. CDR3 amino acids: CASRQTGGAKNIQYF. Written as DNA, the CDR3 is TGTGCCAGCAGGCAGACAGGGGGGGCCAAAAACATTCAGTACTTC.

V and J are TRBV6-1 and TRBJ2-2, with 13 bases lining up with TRBD2. Germline assignment: CDR1 MNHNS and CDR2 SASEGT. This CDR3 region has 18 residues. V dropped 4 bases and J dropped 0; count of bases not matched to a gene: 5. The CDR3 nucleotides read TGTGCCAGCAGTGGATGGACTAGCGGGAGCGCGAACACCGGGGAGCTGTTTTTT. Residues: CASSGWTSGSANTGELFF.

This rearrangement joins TRBV5-1 to TRBJ1-4; D is unclear. The CDR3 consists of 15 residues. V gave up 1 base and J gave up 0 bases, with 7 bases separating them. Germline lookup yields CDR1 SGHRS and CDR2 YFSETQ. This CDR3 reads CASSLFGSTNEKLFF. The DNA for the CDR3 is TGCGCCAGCAGCTTGTTTGGGTCAACTAATGAAAAACTGTTTTTT. The full variable domain, with the rest looked up from reference TRBV5-1 and TRBJ1-4, is KAGVTQTPRYLIKTRGQQVTLSCSPISGHRSVSWYQQTPGQGLQFLFEYFSETQRNKGNFPGRFSGRQFSNSRSEMNVSTLELGDSALYLCASSLFGSTNEKLFFGSGTQLSVL.

The chain couples TRBV28 to TRBJ2-7; TRBD1 is a possible D gene (5 bases). The CDR3 contains 16 residues. CDR1 is MDHEN and CDR2 is SYDVKM in the germline V gene. The V gene lost 7 bases and the J gene lost 3 bases, with 22 bases spanning the gap. In DNA form, the CDR3 reads TGTGCCAGCAAGGGGCAGGGCTTGGTGAGGTTCTACGAGCAGTACTTC. Translated: CASKGQGLVRFYEQYF.

The chain combines TRBV30 with TRBJ2-3; D remains ambiguous. Germline V lookup: CDR1 GTSNPN, CDR2 SVGIG (reference sequence). CDR3 size: 14 residues. Trimming removed 1 base from V and 2 bases from J, with 10 bases in between. CDR3 coding DNA: TGTGCCTGGAGTGGCCAGACTCTCACAGATACGCAGTATTTT. Amino acids: CAWSGQTLTDTQYF. The variable domain in full, with the rest retrieved from reference TRBV30 and TRBJ2-3, is SQTIHQWPATLVQPVGSPLSLECTVEGTSNPNLYWYRQAAGRGLQLLFYSVGIGQISSEVPQNLSASRPQDRQFILSSKKLLLSDSGFYLCAWSGQTLTDTQYFGPGTRLTVL.

V and J are TRBV2 and TRBJ2-7, with 10 positions matching TRBD1. Germline-derived CDR1 and CDR2 are SNHLY and FYNNEI. The CDR3 sequence is 13 residues long. V gave up 7 bases and J gave up 3 bases; unmatched junction bases: 3. The CDR3 coding sequence is TGTGCCAGCACGGGACAGGGGCACTACGAGCAGTACTTC. The encoded protein is CASTGQGHYEQYF.

Within the sample, this clone is medium-sized. CDR3 residues: CASSYSPGQGGTEAFF. The CDR3 DNA reads TGTGCCAGCAGTTACTCACCGGGACAGGGAGGCACTGAAGCTTTCTTT. The rearrangement links TRBV6-5 to TRBJ1-1; 9 bases match TRBD1. The ends lost 0 bases at V and 4 bases at J; junction bases unmatched: 6. Germline V lookup: CDR1 MNHEY, CDR2 SVGAGI. The CDR3 is 16 residues long.

The DNA for the CDR3 is TGTGCCAGCAGCCAAGACAGGAGGATGGCGTACTCTGGAAACACCATATATTTT. Translated: CASSQDRRMAYSGNTIYF. The V gene is TRBV4-2, the J gene TRBJ1-3; unclear D gene. Germline V gene lookup returns CDR1 LGHNA and CDR2 YNFKEQ. The CDR3 is 18 amino acids. V gave up 0 bases and J gave up 0 bases, with 15 bases separating them.

This chain joins TRBV19 and TRBJ1-4; D may be TRBD1 (6 bases). V was trimmed by 3 bases and J by 4 bases, leaving 9 bases between them. The CDR3 consists of 14 residues. Germline V gives CDR1 LNHDA, CDR2 SQIVND (reference sequence). CDR3 sequence: CASSMDSGNEKLFF. CDR3 nucleotides: TGTGCCAGTAGTATGGACAGTGGTAATGAAAAACTGTTTTTT.

As concerns this clone: A read error may produce the germline difference seen at one junction end. The rearrangement uses TRBV7-7 and TRBJ2-2; D gene ambiguous. Germline CDR1 reads SSHAT; CDR2 reads FNYEAQ (reference sequence). The CDR3 consists of 14 residues. The CDR3 loop reads CASSSRGATGELFF. CDR3 coding DNA: TGTGCTAGCAGCTCCAGAGGAGCCACCGGGGAGCTGTTTTTT. Combining the CDR3 with reference TRBV7-7 and TRBJ2-2 gives the whole variable domain GAGVSQSPRYKVTKRGQDVTLRCDPISSHATLYWYQQALGQGPEFLTYFNYEAQPDKSGLPSDRFSAERPEGSISTLTIQRTEQRDSAMYRCASSSRGATGELFFGEGSRLTVL.

This clone was seen more than once but under ten times. The chain uses TRBV7-9 and TRBJ1-4, with 8 positions matching TRBD1. Per the germline V gene, CDR1 is SEHNR and CDR2 is FQNEAQ (reference sequence). V lost 4 bases and J lost 8; bases outside the gene matches: 6. The CDR3 is 14 residues long. The CDR3 spells CASSWTGLKEKLFF. For the CDR3, the DNA is TGTGCCAGCAGCTGGACAGGGTTGAAGGAAAAACTGTTTTTT.

The chain couples TRBV6-5 to TRBJ2-5; possible D gene TRBD1, 7 bases. The CDR3 has 14 residues. V lost 5 bases and J lost 5, with 15 bases in between. Per germline, CDR1 MNHEY and CDR2 SVGAGI. This CDR3 is CASSPRQGGETQYF. CDR3 in DNA: TGTGCCAGCAGTCCCCGACAGGGAGGTGAGACCCAGTACTTC.

The V and J genes are TRBV29-1 and TRBJ1-2; D gene ambiguous. Trimming removed 0 bases at V and 7 bases at J, with 6 bases between. In germline, CDR1 is SQVTM, CDR2 ANQGSEA. This CDR3 region has 11 residues. The CDR3 is CSVEEGSGYTF. In nucleotides, the CDR3 is TGCAGCGTTGAAGAGGGGAGTGGCTACACCTTC.

The chain combines TRBV6-5 with TRBJ1-6; 7 bases map to TRBD1. V lost 6 bases to trimming and J lost 9 bases; unmatched junction nucleotides: 11. Germline V gene lookup returns CDR1 MNHEY and CDR2 SVGAGI. The CDR3 has 15 residues. The CDR3 sequence is CASSRNRDSSSPLHF. The CDR3 DNA reads as TGTGCCAGCAGCCGCAACCGGGACAGTAGTTCACCCCTCCACTTT.

This chain links TRBV6-1 with TRBJ1-6; unclear D gene. Germline-derived CDR1 and CDR2 are MNHNS and SASEGT. The CDR3 is 13 residues long. The germline V and J ends were trimmed by 11 bases and 9 bases, with 17 bases remaining between them. The chain's CDR3 is CAGAPGPGSPLHF. The DNA of the CDR3 is TGTGCCGGCGCCCCCGGGCCTGGTTCACCCCTCCACTTT.

This clone has a single count. DNA of the CDR3: TGTGCCAGCAGGATAGCGGGGGGGCCGGGCGGGGAGCTGTTTTTT. This codes for CASRIAGGPGGELFF. This sequence joins TRBV27 and TRBJ2-2; 11 bases map to TRBD2. Trimming cost V 6 bases and J 7 bases; bases outside gene matches: 7. The CDR3 length is 15 residues. Germline values: CDR1 MNHEY, CDR2 SMNVEV (reference sequence).

The chain links TRBV28 to TRBJ2-2; D ambiguous. V was pared by 4 bases and J by 6 bases, with 15 bases between. This CDR3 has 15 amino acids. CDR1 and CDR2 (germline): MDHEN, SYDVKM. The CDR3 coding sequence is TGTGCCAGCAGTTCCCCCGGTCCCTCAGCCGGGGAGCTGTTTTTT. Translating it yields CASSSPGPSAGELFF.

This chain connects TRBV7-9 to TRBJ2-7; D is ambiguous. CDR1 and CDR2 from the germline V gene are SEHNR and FQNEAQ (reference sequence). Trimming stripped 6 bases from V and 4 bases from J, with 13 bases between. The CDR3 is 13 amino acids. CDR3 nucleotides: TGTGCCAGCAGTTCCAGAGGAGAATACGAGCAGTACTTC. Its translation is CASSSRGEYEQYF.

This clone showed up just a few times. This chain connects TRBV7-2 to TRBJ1-1; D unresolved. Trimming removed 5 bases at V and 0 bases at J, with 7 bases between. The CDR3 totals 13 residues. Germline values: CDR1 SGHTA, CDR2 FQGNSA. The CDR3 DNA reads as TGTGCCAGCAGCCCACAGATGAACACTGAAGCTTTCTTT. Translated, it gives CASSPQMNTEAFF.

This chain uses TRBV7-2 with TRBJ2-5, with D unresolved. This CDR3 region has 11 residues. The germline V and J ends were trimmed by 2 bases and 4 bases, with 2 bases remaining between them. From germline, CDR1 is SGHTA and CDR2 FQGNSA. CDR3: CASSLIETQYF. The CDR3 DNA is TGTGCCAGCAGCTTAATAGAGACCCAGTACTTC.

This clone turned up a few times. The chain joins TRBV11-2 to TRBJ2-3, with TRBD2 identical over 7 bases. CDR3 length: 17 residues. J lost 4 bases, V lost 3 bases, and 13 bases had no gene match. The V gene's germline CDR1 is SGHAT and CDR2 FQNNGV. In DNA form, the CDR3 reads TGTGCCAGCAGCTTGAGTCGCGGACTAGTAGGCGCAGATACGCAGTATTTT. This sequence encodes CASSLSRGLVGADTQYF.

This clone was seen more than once but under ten times. This CDR3 is CASSLTLTSTDTQYF. CDR3 coding DNA: TGTGCCAGCAGCTTAACTTTGACTAGCACAGATACGCAGTATTTT. The V gene is TRBV7-3, the J gene TRBJ2-3; no firm D call. Between the trimmed V and J ends, which lost 0 bases and 0 bases, there was a span of 7 bases. In germline, CDR1 is SGHTA, CDR2 FQGTGA. The CDR3 consists of 15 residues. Together with reference TRBV7-3 and TRBJ2-3, the CDR3 gives the full variable domain: GAGVSQTPSNKVTEKGKYVELRCDPISGHTALYWYRQSLGQGPEFLIYFQGTGAADDSGLPNDRFFAVRPEGSVSTLKIQRTERGDSAVYLCASSLTLTSTDTQYFGPGTRLTVL.

The V and J genes are TRBV7-9 and TRBJ1-2; D gene uncertain. Germline CDR1 is SEHNR and CDR2 is FQNEAQ (reference sequence). The germline V and J ends were trimmed by 0 bases and 3 bases, with 8 bases remaining between them. This CDR3 region has 14 residues. CDR3 in DNA: TGTGCCAGCAGCTTAGCAGGCGGGGACTATGGCTACACCTTC. This codes for CASSLAGGDYGYTF.

By share, this clone counts as medium-sized. The genes are TRBV10-1 and TRBJ1-1; 7 nucleotides match TRBD1. CDR1 and CDR2 (germline): WNHNN, SYGVQD (reference sequence). CDR3 size: 13 residues. V shed 4 bases, J shed 5 bases, and the junction held 4 bases outside the gene matches. CDR3 residues: CASSVQGGTEAFF. CDR3 sequence (DNA): TGCGCCAGCAGTGTTCAGGGGGGAACTGAAGCTTTCTTT.

V is TRBV6-1 and J is TRBJ1-5, with 9 bases aligning to TRBD1. V lost 3 bases and J lost 3; bases outside the gene matches: 3. Per the germline V gene, CDR1 is MNHNS and CDR2 is SASEGT. The CDR3 runs to 15 residues. CDR3 residues: CASSDRTGVNQPQHF. Here the CDR3 DNA reads TGTGCCAGCAGTGATCGGACAGGGGTCAATCAGCCCCAGCATTTT.

In nucleotides, the CDR3 is TGTGCCAGCAGTTTATGGGGGGATACGAACACTGAAGCTTTCTTT. Translation: CASSLWGDTNTEAFF. The chain links TRBV28 to TRBJ1-1; D perhaps matches TRBD1 (5 bases). This CDR3 has 15 residues. CDR1 is MDHEN, CDR2 SYDVKM, per germline. Between the trimmed V and J ends, which lost 0 bases and 1 base, there was a span of 9 bases.

In the case of this clone: One junction end does not reproduce the germline sequence, and a read error may be involved. The chain carries TRBV30 and TRBJ2-3, with 7 bases lining up with TRBD2. The germline V gene has CDR1 GTSNPN and CDR2 SVGIG (reference sequence). This CDR3 is 14 amino acids long. Here the CDR3 reads CAWSRETSIDTQYF. CDR3 sequence (DNA): TGTGCCTGGAGTCGGGAGACTAGCATAGATACGCAGTATTTT.

The V and J genes are TRBV4-1 and TRBJ1-5; D is possibly TRBD1 (5 bases). The CDR3 is 17 amino acids. V gave up 1 base and J gave up 0 bases, with 13 bases separating them. Per germline, CDR1 MGHRA and CDR2 YSYEKL. The CDR3 is CASSQVSGTRSNQPQHF. The DNA for the CDR3 is TGCGCCAGCAGCCAAGTTTCCGGGACGCGTAGCAATCAGCCCCAGCATTTT.

A word on this clone: The same CDR3 also results from other DNA sequences found in this sample. The rearrangement uses TRBV5-1 and TRBJ1-1; a possible D gene is TRBD1 (6 bases). In germline, CDR1 is SGHRS, CDR2 YFSETQ. The CDR3 length is 15 residues. V dropped 2 bases and J dropped 0 bases, with 11 bases sitting between them. CDR3 protein: CASSLEGGLNTEAFF. CDR3 DNA: TGCGCCAGCAGCTTAGAAGGGGGGTTGAACACTGAAGCTTTCTTT.